This paragraph covers one T cell receptor (beta chain) sequence. This CDR3 is 12 amino acids long. V shed 6 bases and J shed 6 bases, with 12 bases lying between them. The germline gives CDR1 KGHSH, CDR2 LQKENI. Data came from immunoSEQ multiplex PCR; TCRdb stores just in-frame clones and leaves some out. Seen here are 140,000 or so clones, 75% to 95% observed once, and the top ten hold roughly 3.2%. This sample was included in a study of control samples from healthy donors and cancer patients. The specimen was blood. The chain has TRBV18 and TRBJ2-7; tentatively, D is TRBD2 (6 bases). This receptor was identified in a man in his thirties or forties in good health. The CDR3 is CASSLQGGEQYF. In DNA form, the CDR3 reads TGTGCCAGCTCGCTTCAGGGAGGCGAGCAGTACTTC.